Shown below are 10 T cell receptor beta chains from a single sample sequenced in a study of long-term antiretroviral therapy in people with HIV. Version v3.0 of the immunoSEQ assay ran at survey level. Sequencing was performed with immunoSEQ multiplex PCR; in TCRdb, only in-frame clones are kept and a portion is missing. This table holds 13,000 to 15,000 clones, 75% to 85% found once. Specimen: unsorted PBMCs, collected 0.4 years after starting antiretroviral therapy. The receptors were sampled from a man younger than 45 with HIV.

This clone appeared once. In DNA form, the CDR3 reads TGTGCCAGTGCCCAGGAGGGCTACAATGAGCAGTTCTTC. Translating gives CASAQEGYNEQFF. The V call is TRBV19, the J call TRBJ2-1; D might be TRBD2 (6 bases). The CDR3 spans 13 residues. V dropped 8 bases and J dropped 3 bases, with 11 bases sitting between them. CDR1 LNHDA and CDR2 SQIVND come from the germline V gene (reference sequence).

The chain employs TRBV6-5 and TRBJ1-1, with D possibly matching TRBD1 (6 bases). Trimming cost V 2 bases and J 1 base, with 11 bases left between them. Germline values: CDR1 MNHEY, CDR2 SVGAGI. The CDR3 is made up of 15 amino acids. The CDR3 DNA sequence: TGTGCCAGCAGTTACGCCCAGGGGACGAACACTGAAGCTTTCTTT. Translating it yields CASSYAQGTNTEAFF.

This rearrangement joins TRBV6-5 to TRBJ1-4; D uncertain. In germline, CDR1 is MNHEY, CDR2 SVGAGI. V lost 2 bases and J 12 bases, leaving 16 bases between the germline ends. The CDR3 runs 14 residues. DNA for the CDR3: TGTGCCAGCAGTTACGAAGAAGGTACGCGAGAACTGTTTTTT. It encodes CASSYEEGTRELFF.

The chain recombines TRBV5-1 with TRBJ2-7, with 9 bases fitting TRBD1. The CDR3 loop spans 15 amino acids. Per the germline V gene, CDR1 is SGHRS and CDR2 is YFSETQ. Trimming cost V 3 bases and J 5 bases; bases outside gene matches: 9. CDR3 region: CASSSTGQGFHEQYF. CDR3 DNA: TGCGCCAGCAGCTCAACGGGACAGGGATTCCACGAGCAGTACTTC. Full variable domain (outside the CDR3, taken from reference TRBV5-1 and TRBJ2-7): KAGVTQTPRYLIKTRGQQVTLSCSPISGHRSVSWYQQTPGQGLQFLFEYFSETQRNKGNFPGRFSGRQFSNSRSEMNVSTLELGDSALYLCASSSTGQGFHEQYFGPGTRLTVT.

The rearrangement joins TRBV28 to TRBJ2-3, with TRBD2 matching 7 bases. In germline, CDR1 is MDHEN, CDR2 SYDVKM. The ends lost 6 bases at V and 1 base at J; junction bases unmatched: 7. This CDR3 spans 15 amino acids. The chain's CDR3 is CASSYASGRTDTQYF. In DNA form, the CDR3 reads TGTGCCAGCAGCTACGCTAGCGGTCGCACAGATACGCAGTATTTT.

This clone occurred once. The J gene is TRBJ2-3, the V gene TRBV5-1, with TRBD2 as a possible D gene (5 bases). With 0 bases removed from V and 6 bases from J, the gap between germline ends came to 11 bases. Germline V gene data show CDR1 as SGHRS and CDR2 as YFSETQ. The CDR3 sequence is 14 residues long. Here the CDR3 DNA reads TGCGCCAGCAGCTTGGAATGGGGAGCGGATACGCAGTATTTT. It codes for CASSLEWGADTQYF.

V usage is TRBV28 and J usage is TRBJ1-1; 7 bases map to TRBD1. This CDR3 is built from 14 residues. V was pared by 5 bases and J by 3 bases, with 6 bases of the junction left unmatched. The germline V gene encodes CDR1 MDHEN and CDR2 SYDVKM. CDR3 amino acids: CASSPRGWHTEAFF. The CDR3 DNA follows: TGTGCCAGCAGTCCCAGGGGGTGGCACACTGAAGCTTTCTTT. The full variable domain, its missing parts supplied by reference TRBV28 and TRBJ1-1, is DVKVTQSSRYLVKRTGEKVFLECVQDMDHENMFWYRQDPGLGLRLIYFSYDVKMKEKGDIPEGYSVSREKKERFSLILESASTNQTSMYLCASSPRGWHTEAFFGQGTRLTVV.

This chain links TRBV7-2 with TRBJ2-1; 9 nucleotides agree with TRBD2. There are 16 residues in the CDR3. CDR1 is SGHTA, CDR2 FQGNSA, per germline. Losses at the gene ends were 2 bases for V and 7 bases for J; bases not matched to a gene: 9. The CDR3 region is CASSLRAGGSGNEQFF. The CDR3 bases are TGTGCCAGCAGCTTAAGGGCGGGAGGGTCAGGGAATGAGCAGTTCTTC.

The V call is TRBV7-2, the J call TRBJ2-1; 11 bases fit TRBD2. This CDR3 is built from 15 residues. CDR1 is SGHTA and CDR2 is FQGNSA in the germline V gene. The J segment lost 8 bases and the V segment lost 4 bases, leaving 7 bases of the junction unmatched. CDR3 in DNA: TGTGCCAGCAGCTCGGGGGGGGGACTAGCGGATGAGCAGTTCTTC. Its protein product is CASSSGGGLADEQFF.

This clone was seen more than once but under ten times. This sequence joins TRBV5-1 and TRBJ2-2; D is perhaps TRBD1 (6 bases). Per the germline V gene, CDR1 is SGHRS and CDR2 is YFSETQ. This CDR3 comprises 15 residues. The V gene lost 6 bases and the J gene lost 4 bases, with 16 bases spanning the gap. Written as DNA, the CDR3 is TGCGCCAGCATACCCGGGACAAGTTTCACCGGGGAGCTGTTTTTT. Translation: CASIPGTSFTGELFF.